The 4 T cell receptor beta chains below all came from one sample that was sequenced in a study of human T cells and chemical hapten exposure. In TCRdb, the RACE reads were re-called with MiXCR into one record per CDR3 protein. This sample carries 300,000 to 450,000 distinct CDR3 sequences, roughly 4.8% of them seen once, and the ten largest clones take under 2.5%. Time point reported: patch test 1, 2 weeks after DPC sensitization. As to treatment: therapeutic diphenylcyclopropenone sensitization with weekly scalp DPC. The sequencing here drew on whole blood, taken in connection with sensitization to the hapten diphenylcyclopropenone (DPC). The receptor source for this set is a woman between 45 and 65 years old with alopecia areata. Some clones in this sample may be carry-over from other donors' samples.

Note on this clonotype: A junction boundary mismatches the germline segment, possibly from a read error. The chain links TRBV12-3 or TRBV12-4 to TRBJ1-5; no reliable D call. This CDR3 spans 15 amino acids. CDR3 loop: CASSLAGAPNEPQHF. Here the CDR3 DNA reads TGTGCCAGCAGCCTGGCCGGCGCCCCCAATGAGCCCCAGCATTTT.

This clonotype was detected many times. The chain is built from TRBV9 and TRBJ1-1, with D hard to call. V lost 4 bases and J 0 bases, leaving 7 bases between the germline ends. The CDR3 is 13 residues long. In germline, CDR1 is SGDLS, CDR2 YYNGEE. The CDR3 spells CASSPQLNTEAFF. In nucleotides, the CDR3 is TGTGCCAGCAGCCCCCAGCTGAACACTGAAGCTTTCTTT.

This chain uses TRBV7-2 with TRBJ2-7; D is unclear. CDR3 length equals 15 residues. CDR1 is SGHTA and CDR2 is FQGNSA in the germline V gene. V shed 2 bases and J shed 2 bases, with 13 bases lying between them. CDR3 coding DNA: TGTGCCAGCAGCTTATGGGCCCGGCAGGCCTACGAGCAGTACTTC. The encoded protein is CASSLWARQAYEQYF. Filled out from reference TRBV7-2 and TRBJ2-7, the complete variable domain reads GAGVSQSPSNKVTEKGKDVELRCDPISGHTALYWYRQSLGQGLEFLIYFQGNSAPDKSGLPSDRFSAERTGGSVSTLTIQRTQQEDSAVYLCASSLWARQAYEQYFGPGTRLTVT.

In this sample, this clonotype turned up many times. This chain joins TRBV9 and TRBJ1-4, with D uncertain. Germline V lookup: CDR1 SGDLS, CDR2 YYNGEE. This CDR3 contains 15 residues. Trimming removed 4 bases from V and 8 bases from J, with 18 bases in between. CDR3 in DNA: TGTGCCAGCAGCCAAGTCGTGGGCGGGAGAGAAAAACTGTTTTTT. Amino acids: CASSQVVGGREKLFF.